This T cell receptor beta chain derives from a study of technical replicates of blood from a handful of donors. Only in-frame clones appear in the TCRdb table, and some are missing; sequencing was by immunoSEQ multiplex PCR. Here the sample spans more than 80,000 clones, nearly 97% being singletons. This receptor was taken from a human donor in good health. The sample consisted of T cells isolated from PBMCs.

The CDR3 loop is CASSSKTNMGQGVYGYTF. CDR3 bases: TGCGCCAGCAGCTCGAAAACGAACATGGGACAGGGGGTCTATGGCTACACCTTC. The chain employs TRBV5-1 and TRBJ1-2, with 11 bases lining up with TRBD1. Germline V gives CDR1 SGHRS, CDR2 YFSETQ. The CDR3 covers 18 residues. With 3 bases clipped from V and 4 bases from J, the junction kept 14 bases outside the gene matches.